Listed below are T cell receptor beta chains from one sample, sequenced in a study of T-cell memory formation after mild COVID-19. TCRdb recomputed calls from the 5' RACE reads with MiXCR, one row per CDR3 protein. Here the sample spans about 140,000 distinct CDR3 sequences, about 6% being singletons. Sequencing used PBMCs or a T cell subset sorted from them (not recorded which). The receptors originated from an adult woman who had mild COVID-19 (a few samples of this study predate the infection). Cell type and time point are not known. The CDR3 runs from the conserved cysteine through the conserved F or W. A D gene is named only where the DNA matches it firmly. Clone size is given for some rows only: seen once, a few or many times, or a class if the clone is expanded.

TRBV20-1,TRBJ1-2,NA,many,CSARAGQVANYGYTF,TGCAGTGCTAGGGCAGGACAAGTTGCTAACTATGGCTACACCTTC
TRBV29-1,TRBJ2-5,NA,few,CSEARGETQYF,TGCAGCGAGGCGAGGGGTGAGACCCAGTACTTC
TRBV20-1,TRBJ2-5,TRBD2,few,CSAKTSGRGETQYF,TGCAGTGCAAAGACTAGCGGGAGGGGGGAGACCCAGTACTTC
TRBV6-2/TRBV6-3,TRBJ2-1,TRBD1,few,CASSYSTPSSTGGNEQFF,TGTGCCAGCAGTTATTCAACTCCCTCGTCGACAGGGGGCAATGAGCAGTTCTTC
TRBV4-2,TRBJ2-7,TRBD2,NA,CASSQDRRASGGSTSGEQYF,TGTGCCAGCAGCCAAGATAGGAGGGCTAGCGGGGGGAGTACTTCGGGGGAGCAGTACTTC
TRBV7-2,TRBJ2-7,TRBD2,many,CASSQGLAGVQYF,TGTGCCAGCAGCCAAGGACTAGCCGGAGTGCAGTACTTC
TRBV12-3/TRBV12-4,TRBJ1-2,NA,NA,CASTLDSLTGYTF,TGTGCCAGCACCCTCGACAGCCTAACTGGCTACACCTTC
TRBV7-2,TRBJ1-5,NA,many,CASRGYSNQPQHF,TGTGCCAGCAGGGGATATAGCAATCAGCCCCAGCATTTT
TRBV7-2,TRBJ2-2,NA,few,CASSSPGGYTGELFF,TGTGCCAGCAGCTCCCCGGGCGGGTACACCGGGGAGCTGTTTTTT
TRBV12-3/TRBV12-4,TRBJ1-3,TRBD1,NA,CASNRARDRNGNTIYF,TGTGCCAGCAATCGAGCCCGGGACAGGAACGGAAACACCATATATTTT
TRBV5-1,TRBJ2-5,TRBD2,NA,CASTFPSASGATGETQYF,TGCGCCAGCACCTTCCCCTCGGCCAGCGGGGCTACCGGGGAGACCCAGTACTTC
TRBV24-1,TRBJ2-7,NA,NA,CATSDGGKYEQYF,TGTGCCACCAGTGATGGCGGGAAATACGAGCAGTACTTC
TRBV6-1,TRBJ1-2,TRBD1,NA,CASIPRTGGNGGYTF,TGTGCCAGCATACCTCGGACAGGGGGCAATGGTGGCTACACCTTC
TRBV25-1,TRBJ2-7,NA,many,CASTDLYEQYF,TGTGCCAGCACTGACCTCTACGAGCAGTACTTC
TRBV20-1,TRBJ2-5,NA,few,CSASQGMETQYF,TGCAGTGCTAGTCAGGGGATGGAGACCCAGTACTTC
TRBV7-9,TRBJ1-1,TRBD1,many,CASRDRVNTEAFF,TGTGCCAGCAGAGACAGGGTGAACACTGAAGCTTTCTTT
TRBV18,TRBJ2-2,TRBD2,few,CASSPGSGGDTGELFF,TGTGCCAGCTCACCAGGCAGCGGGGGAGACACCGGGGAGCTGTTTTTT
TRBV12-3/TRBV12-4,TRBJ2-3,TRBD2,NA,CASSIAGGLADTQYF,TGTGCCAGCAGTATAGCGGGGGGGCTAGCAGATACGCAGTATTTT
TRBV5-6,TRBJ2-1,NA,NA,CASSSGPGGSSYNEQFF,TGTGCCAGCAGCTCAGGCCCAGGGGGGAGCTCCTACAATGAGCAGTTCTTC
TRBV25-1,TRBJ2-5,NA,few,CASSEPGGLQETQYF,TGTGCCAGCAGTGAACCCGGCGGACTACAAGAGACCCAGTACTTC
TRBV5-1,TRBJ2-1,NA,many,CASSLTGEPNNEQFF,TGCGCCAGCAGCTTGACGGGAGAGCCTAATAATGAGCAGTTCTTC
TRBV2,TRBJ2-1,TRBD2,many,CASSEDSGRGKFF,TGTGCCAGCAGTGAGGATAGCGGGAGGGGCAAGTTCTTC
TRBV12-3/TRBV12-4,TRBJ2-3,NA,few,CASSSTGTDTQYF,TGTGCCAGCAGTTCGACTGGCACAGATACGCAGTATTTT
TRBV19,TRBJ2-1,TRBD2,few,CASSEASGRWYEQFF,TGTGCCTCTTCAGAGGCTAGCGGGAGGTGGTATGAGCAGTTCTTC
TRBV18,TRBJ2-5,TRBD2,many,CASSPRGLAGGQETQYF,TGTGCCAGCTCACCCAGAGGACTAGCGGGGGGCCAAGAGACCCAGTACTTC
TRBV20-1,TRBJ1-5,NA,many,CSAKRPGSNQPQHF,TGCAGTGCTAAGCGGCCCGGTAGCAATCAGCCCCAGCATTTT
TRBV15,TRBJ2-3,TRBD2,NA,CATRTSGDTDTQYF,TGTGCCACCAGGACTAGCGGGGACACAGATACGCAGTATTTT
TRBV7-2,TRBJ2-1,NA,many,CASSFTYNEQFF,TGTGCCAGCAGCTTTACCTACAATGAGCAGTTCTTC
TRBV27,TRBJ1-2,NA,many,CASSPSGQTYGYTF,TGTGCCAGCAGTCCTTCGGGGCAGACCTATGGCTACACCTTC
TRBV10-3,TRBJ2-3,TRBD2,many,CAIAPGSGSTDTQYF,TGTGCCATCGCTCCCGGTAGCGGGAGTACAGACACGCAGTATTTT
TRBV12-3/TRBV12-4,TRBJ2-7,NA,NA,CASSLAQGRYEQYF,TGTGCCAGCAGTTTAGCGCAGGGGAGGTACGAGCAGTACTTC
TRBV5-1,TRBJ1-2,TRBD1,NA,CASRPGTGGGYTF,TGCGCCAGCAGGCCTGGGACAGGCGGGGGCTACACCTTC
TRBV5-1,TRBJ1-3,NA,many,CASSFMGWGNTIYF,TGCGCCAGCAGCTTCATGGGGTGGGGAAACACCATATATTTT
TRBV5-1,TRBJ1-3,NA,many,CASSLKGRSSGNTIYF,TGCGCCAGCAGCTTAAAGGGACGTAGCTCTGGAAACACCATATATTTT
TRBV7-2,TRBJ2-5,TRBD2,few,CASSFGTSGRETQYF,TGTGCCAGCAGCTTTGGGACTAGCGGACGGGAGACCCAGTACTTC
TRBV21-1,TRBJ2-7,NA,few,CASSKRGRGIYEQYF,TGTGCCAGCAGCAAAAGGGGAAGAGGGATCTACGAGCAGTACTTC
TRBV5-6,TRBJ2-1,NA,many,CASALRVSGGVNEQFF,TGTGCCAGCGCTCTGAGGGTTTCGGGTGGCGTCAATGAGCAGTTCTTC
TRBV2,TRBJ2-2,NA,few,CATSAGATGELFF,TGTGCCACCTCTGCAGGGGCCACCGGGGAGCTGTTTTTT
TRBV20-1,TRBJ2-3,TRBD2,many,CSALPPRERADTQYF,TGCAGTGCTCTACCCCCGCGGGAGAGGGCAGATACGCAGTATTTT
TRBV5-1,TRBJ1-2,NA,few,CASSSIYGYTF,TGCGCCAGCAGCTCCATTTATGGCTACACCTTC
TRBV5-1,TRBJ2-7,TRBD1,NA,CASSLEVRQGAGEQYF,TGCGCCAGCAGCTTGGAGGTTCGGCAGGGGGCGGGCGAGCAGTACTTC
TRBV2,TRBJ1-4,TRBD1,many,CASSSRQGATNEKLFF,TGTGCCAGCAGTTCCCGACAGGGGGCAACTAATGAAAAACTGTTTTTT